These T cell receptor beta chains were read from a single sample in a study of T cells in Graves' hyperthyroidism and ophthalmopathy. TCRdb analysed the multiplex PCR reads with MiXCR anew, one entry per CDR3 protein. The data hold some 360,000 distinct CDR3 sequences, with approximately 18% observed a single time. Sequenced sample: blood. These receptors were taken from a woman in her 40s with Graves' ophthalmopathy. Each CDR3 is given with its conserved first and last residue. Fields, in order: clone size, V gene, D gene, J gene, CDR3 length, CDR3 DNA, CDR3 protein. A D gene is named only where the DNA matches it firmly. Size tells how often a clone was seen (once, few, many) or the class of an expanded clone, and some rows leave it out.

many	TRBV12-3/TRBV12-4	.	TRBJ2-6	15	TGTGCCAGTCTTGCCCCAAGCTCTGGGGCCAACGTCCTGACTTTC	CASLAPSSGANVLTF
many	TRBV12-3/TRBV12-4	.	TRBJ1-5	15	TGTGCCAGCAGTTTAAGGGGTGGGGGTAATCAGCCCCAGCATTTT	CASSLRGGGNQPQHF
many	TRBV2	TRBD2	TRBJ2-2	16	TGTGCCAGCAGTGGCCTAGCGGGAAAGAACACCGGGGAGCTGTTTTTT	CASSGLAGKNTGELFF
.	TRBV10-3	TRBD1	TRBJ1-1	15	TGTGCCGCTGCCTCACAGGGGGCAGTGAACACTGAAGCTTTCTTT	CAAASQGAVNTEAFF
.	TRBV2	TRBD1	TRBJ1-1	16	TGTGCCAGCAGCTATCTACCCGGGACAGGGGAAGGTGAAGCTTTCTTT	CASSYLPGTGEGEAFF
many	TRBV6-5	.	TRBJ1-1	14	TGTGCCAGCAGTTACTACGGACCGAACACTGAAGCTTTCTTT	CASSYYGPNTEAFF
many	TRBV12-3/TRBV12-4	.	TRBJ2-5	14	TGTGCCAGCAGCACGGGACACAGTGCAGAGACCCAGTACTTC	CASSTGHSAETQYF
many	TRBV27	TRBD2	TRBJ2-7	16	TGTGCCAGCAGTTTAAATTCCCCTCTAGCGGATTACGAGCAGTACTTC	CASSLNSPLADYEQYF
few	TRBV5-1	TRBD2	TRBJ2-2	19	TGCGCCAGCAGCTCCGGGACTAGCGGGATAAAAAACCCCCTGGGGGAGCTGTTTTTT	CASSSGTSGIKNPLGELFF
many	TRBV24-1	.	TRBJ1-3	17	TGTGCCACCAGTGATTCATCCGATTACGGCTCTGGAAACACCATATATTTT	CATSDSSDYGSGNTIYF
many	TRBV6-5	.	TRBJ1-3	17	TGTGCCAGCAGTTACTCGAACAGCGTCGAATCTGGAAACACCATATATTTT	CASSYSNSVESGNTIYF
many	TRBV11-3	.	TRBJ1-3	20	TGTGCCAGCAGCTTAGGTATTTGGAAGTTTGGACGGAAATCTGGAAACACCATATATTTT	CASSLGIWKFGRKSGNTIYF
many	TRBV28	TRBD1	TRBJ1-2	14	TGTGCCAGCAGTAGACAGGGGGGCCCTCCAGGCTACACCTTC	CASSRQGGPPGYTF
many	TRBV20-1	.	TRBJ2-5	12	TGCAGTGCTGTCGACAGACAAGAGACCCAGTACTTC	CSAVDRQETQYF
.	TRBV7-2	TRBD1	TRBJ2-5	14	TGTGCCAGCAGCCTATACAGGGGGCCAGAGACCCAGTACTTC	CASSLYRGPETQYF
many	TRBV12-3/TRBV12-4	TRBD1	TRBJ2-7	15	TGTGCCAGCAGTAAAAGACAGGGGATTTTATACGAGCAGTACTTC	CASSKRQGILYEQYF
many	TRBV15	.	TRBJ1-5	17	TGTGCCACCAGCAGTATCAAGGGGGGTTTTCGGAATCAGCCCCAGCATTTT	CATSSIKGGFRNQPQHF
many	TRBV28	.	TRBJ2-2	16	TGTGCCAGCACCACGGGGCAGGGGAGGAGCACCGGGGAGCTGTTTTTT	CASTTGQGRSTGELFF
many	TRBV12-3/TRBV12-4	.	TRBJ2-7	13	TGTGCCAGCAGCTTGAGGAGATACTACGAGCAGTACTTC	CASSLRRYYEQYF
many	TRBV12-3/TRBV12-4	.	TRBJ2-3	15	TGTGCCAGCAGTTTGGGTGCGGGAAACACAGATACGCAGTATTTT	CASSLGAGNTDTQYF
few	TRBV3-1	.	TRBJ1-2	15	TGTGCCAGCAGCCAATTCGCCGGGGAGGGGTATGGCTACACCTTC	CASSQFAGEGYGYTF
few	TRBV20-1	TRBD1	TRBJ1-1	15	TGCAGTGCTAGAGATCGTGGACAGGGAGTCGCTGAAGCTTTCTTT	CSARDRGQGVAEAFF
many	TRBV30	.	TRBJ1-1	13	TGTGCCTGGTGCAAGGGGGGGGACACTGAAGCTTTCTTT	CAWCKGGDTEAFF
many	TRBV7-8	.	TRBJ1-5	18	TGTGCCAGCAGCTTGTGGGGCCAGGCGGTACAGAGAGATCAGCCCCAGCATTTT	CASSLWGQAVQRDQPQHF
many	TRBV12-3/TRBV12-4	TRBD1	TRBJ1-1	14	TGTGCCAGCAGCCCCGGGACAGGGCACACTGAAGCTTTCTTT	CASSPGTGHTEAFF
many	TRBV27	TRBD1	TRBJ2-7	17	TGTGCCAGCAGTTTATTCCCGACAGGGGTCCCGGCCTACGAGCAGTACTTC	CASSLFPTGVPAYEQYF
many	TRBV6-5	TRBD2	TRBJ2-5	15	TGTGCCAGCAGGACTCTAGCGGGAGTGGAAGAGACCCAGTACTTC	CASRTLAGVEETQYF
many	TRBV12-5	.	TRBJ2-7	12	TGTGCTAGTGGTTCAACACCCTACGAGCAGTACTTC	CASGSTPYEQYF
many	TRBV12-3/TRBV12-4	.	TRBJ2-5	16	TGTGCCAGCAGTTTAGTGTTACGGCAGGGCCAAGAGACCCAGTACTTC	CASSLVLRQGQETQYF
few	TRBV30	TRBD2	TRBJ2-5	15	TGTGCCAGGGGACTAGCGGGAGGCGCACAAGAGACCCAGTACTTC	CARGLAGGAQETQYF
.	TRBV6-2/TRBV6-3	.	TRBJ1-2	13	TGTGCCAGCAGTTACTCGTGGACCTATGGCTACACCTTC	CASSYSWTYGYTF
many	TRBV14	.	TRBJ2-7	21	TGTGCCAGCAGCCCGGGCGGAGGGGGCGATGTGGCGGGAGACTCGAGCCACGAGCAGTACTTC	CASSPGGGGDVAGDSSHEQYF
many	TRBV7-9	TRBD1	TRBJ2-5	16	TGTGCCAGCAGCAAGACAGGGGGTTCCTCCCAAGAGACCCAGTACTTC	CASSKTGGSSQETQYF
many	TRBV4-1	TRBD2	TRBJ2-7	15	TGCGCCAGCAGCCAAGATAAAGCGGGAATCTACGAGCAGTACTTC	CASSQDKAGIYEQYF
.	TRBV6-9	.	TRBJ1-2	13	TGTGCCAGCAGTTCCCAAGGGGAACACGGCTACACCTTC	CASSSQGEHGYTF
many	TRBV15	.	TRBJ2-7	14	TGTGCCAGCACCTCGCAGGAGGTGTCCTACGAGCAGTACTTC	CASTSQEVSYEQYF
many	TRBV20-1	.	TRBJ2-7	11	TGCAGCCTCGGACAGCCCTACGAGCAGTACTTC	CSLGQPYEQYF
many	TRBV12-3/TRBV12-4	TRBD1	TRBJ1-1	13	TGTGCCAGCAGCCCAGGGGGGGGGACTGAAGCTTTCTTT	CASSPGGGTEAFF
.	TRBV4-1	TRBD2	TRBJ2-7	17	TGCGCCAGCAGCCAAGTGGCTAGCGGGAGTCGGGGGGACGAGCAGTACTTC	CASSQVASGSRGDEQYF
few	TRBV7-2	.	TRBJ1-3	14	TGTGCCAGCAGCTTACTTCAAACTGGAAACACCATATATTTT	CASSLLQTGNTIYF
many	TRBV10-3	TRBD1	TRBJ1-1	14	TGTGCCATCACCGAGTACAGGGGTGGTACTGAAGCTTTCTTT	CAITEYRGGTEAFF
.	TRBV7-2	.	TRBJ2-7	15	TGTGCCAGCAGCCCACGACCCACGGACTCCTACGAGCAGTACTTC	CASSPRPTDSYEQYF
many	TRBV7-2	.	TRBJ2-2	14	TGTGCCAGCAGCTTTAGGTTCGTGACCGGGGAGCTGTTTTTT	CASSFRFVTGELFF
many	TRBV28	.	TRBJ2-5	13	TGTGCCAGCAGGGTCCCCGGTGGGGAGACCCAGTACTTC	CASRVPGGETQYF
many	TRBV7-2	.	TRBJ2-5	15	TGTGCCAGCAGCGTGAACGGAGGGGATTTGGAGACCCAGTACTTC	CASSVNGGDLETQYF
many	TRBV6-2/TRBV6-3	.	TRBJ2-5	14	TGTGCCAGCAGTCCCCCATGGTCCGGGGAGACCCAGTACTTC	CASSPPWSGETQYF
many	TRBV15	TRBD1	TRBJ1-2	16	TGTGCCACCAGCAGAGATCGGGGGACAGCCAGTTTTGGCTACACCTTC	CATSRDRGTASFGYTF
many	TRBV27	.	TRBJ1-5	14	TGTGCCAGCAGCTCCCAGGATAGTAATCAGCCCCAGCATTTT	CASSSQDSNQPQHF
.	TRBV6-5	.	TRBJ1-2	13	TGTGCCAGCAGTTCGTTGGTTAACTATGGCTACAACTTC	CASSSLVNYGYNF
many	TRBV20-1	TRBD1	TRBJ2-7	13	TGCAGTGCCTACAGGGGAAGCTCCTACGAGCAGTACTTC	CSAYRGSSYEQYF
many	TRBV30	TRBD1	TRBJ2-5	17	TGTGCCTGGAGTGCGTGGAAAATACGGGACAGGTTGGGGACCCAGTACTTC	CAWSAWKIRDRLGTQYF
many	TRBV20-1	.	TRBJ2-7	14	TGCAGTACTGCCCAAGCGAAAGACTTTTACGAGCAGTACTTC	CSTAQAKDFYEQYF
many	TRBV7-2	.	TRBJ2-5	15	TGTGCCAGCAGCCAAGACGTCAGGGACCAAGAGACCCAGTACTTC	CASSQDVRDQETQYF
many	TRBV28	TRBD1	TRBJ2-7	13	TGTGCCAGCACCCCCGGGACAGGGGACGAGCAGTACTTC	CASTPGTGDEQYF
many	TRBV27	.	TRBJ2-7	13	TGTGCCAGCAGTTTCCTAACACCCTACGAGCAGTACTTC	CASSFLTPYEQYF
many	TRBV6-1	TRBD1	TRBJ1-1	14	TGTGCCAGCAGTGAAACGCAGGGGGTCACTGAAGCTTTCTTT	CASSETQGVTEAFF
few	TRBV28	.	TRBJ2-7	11	TGTGCCACCGGAAGAGTGTACGAGCAGTACTTC	CATGRVYEQYF
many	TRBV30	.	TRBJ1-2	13	TGTGCCTGGAGTGTTACAGGACCCTATGGCTACACCTTC	CAWSVTGPYGYTF
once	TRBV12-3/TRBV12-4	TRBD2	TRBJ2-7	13	TGTGCCAGCAGTCCTGGACGGGAGGGCGAGCAGTACTTC	CASSPGREGEQYF
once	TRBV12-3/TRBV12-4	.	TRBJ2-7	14	TGTGCCAGCAGTCCGGACTCTGCTCGGAACGAGCAGTACTTC	CASSPDSARNEQYF